This T cell receptor beta chain was recovered during a study of blood T cell repertoires in COVID-19 (dated by TCRdb to about 2020). Looking at the study overall: Collaborator samples came from the United States, Italy and Spain and covered acute and convalescent phases of COVID-19. The material from the prospective study consisted of cDNA or gDNA derived from T cells, B-cell-depleted T cells, or PBMCs. Deeply sampled blood TCRbeta repertoires from subjects exposed to, actively infected with, or recovered from COVID-19 were included in the dataset. The repertoires were released in a freely available public database meant as a resource for research on the immune response to SARS-CoV-2. Samples were obtained from the ongoing ImmuneRACE study (first 160 participants) and from 950 to 1,500 subjects provided by 6 global collaborators. Sample metadata almost always included a de-identified subject ID, COVID-19 status, age in years and sex. HLA class I and class II types, where available, came from metadata supplied by the sample provider rather than from assay-based typing.

Remarks on this clone: Its specific antigen is unknown. Per-nucleotide qualities are absent, and no much larger clonotype sits a single base away.

There are 15 amino acids in the CDR3, from cysteine to phenylalanine inclusive. The only DNA kept is the CDR3, 45 bases in frame from the first base. CDR1 and CDR2 are read off the germline V gene (reference sequence) as MNHNY and SVGAGI. V is cut back by 6 bases and J by 4 bases, with 10 bases in the junction unmatched. The immunoSEQ Assay, a bias-controlled multiplex PCR, was used to amplify TCRbeta CDR3 regions from genomic DNA. The paper's processing steps were these. Nucleated cell counts per sample were estimated from amplification of reference gene primers within the assay. To quantify the absolute abundance of each unique TCRbeta CDR3 rearrangement, sequence reads were collapsed and filtered. Productive Simpson clonality was computed per sample as the square root of Simpson's diversity index over productive rearrangements. TCRdb mirrors the immuneACCESS table, restricted to in-frame sequences. Some clones are absent from its copies; in checked studies, under half trace to an unresolved V gene, and the reason for the others is unknown. V and J calls and clone size follow that table, whereas D and trimming were derived from the DNA. This sample holds a few hundred thousand clones; 80% to 90% were observed only once. Together, the top ten hold around 2% of the sample.

Beyond this particular receptor, the publication reports: How much clinical and demographic metadata was included differed by source and by participant, and the metadata was provided uncurated.

In the prospective study, participants were roughly 18 to 95 years old, resided in around 25 geographic areas of the United States, and were enrolled through a virtual design. In the prospective study, participants were assigned to cohorts based on the clinical history participants reported in a screening survey and a study questionnaire. Recovered participants in ImmuneRACE Cohort 3 were defined by two consecutive negative NP/OP PCR tests, clearance by a healthcare professional, or resolution of symptoms. Each participant in the prospective study had whole blood, serum and a nasopharyngeal or oropharyngeal swab collected by mobile phlebotomists. Over an approximately 2-month period, participants in the prospective study had the option of providing additional blood draws and questionnaires. Before DNA extraction, prospective study blood samples were shipped either frozen or at room temperature.

Sequenced: PBMCs or T cells enriched from blood (not recorded which). The receptor comes from a woman under 30 who had recovered from COVID-19. The sequence is built from TRBV6-6 and TRBJ2-7, with 9 bases in between that match TRBD2. The nucleotide sequence is TGTGCCAGCAGCCCTACAGCGGGGGGCAGGTACGAGCAGTACTTC. This codes for CASSPTAGGRYEQYF.